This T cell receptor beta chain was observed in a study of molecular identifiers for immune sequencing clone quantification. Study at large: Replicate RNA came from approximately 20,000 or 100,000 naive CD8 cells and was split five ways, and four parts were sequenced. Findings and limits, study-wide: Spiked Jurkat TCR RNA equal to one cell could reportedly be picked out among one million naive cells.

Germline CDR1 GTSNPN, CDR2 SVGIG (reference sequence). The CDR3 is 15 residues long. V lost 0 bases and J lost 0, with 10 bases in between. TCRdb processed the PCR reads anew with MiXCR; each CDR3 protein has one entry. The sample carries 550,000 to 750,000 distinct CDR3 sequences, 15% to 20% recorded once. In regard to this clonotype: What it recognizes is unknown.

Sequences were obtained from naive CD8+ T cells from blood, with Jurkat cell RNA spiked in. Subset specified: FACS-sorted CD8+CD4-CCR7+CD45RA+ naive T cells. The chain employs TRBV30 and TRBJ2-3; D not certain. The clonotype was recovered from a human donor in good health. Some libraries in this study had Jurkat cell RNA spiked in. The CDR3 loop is CAWSVSALSTDTQYF. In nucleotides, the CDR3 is TGTGCCTGGAGTGTGAGTGCCTTGAGCACAGATACGCAGTATTTT.